This TCR beta chain stems from a study of T-cell reconstitution after alpha-beta-depleted transplantation in children. It was with unique molecular identifiers that the TCRbeta library was prepared. TCRdb ran MiXCR on the PCR reads and lists one entry per CDR3 protein. The sample has hundreds of thousands of distinct CDR3 sequences; about 21% are singletons. In its sample, this clonotype was seen many times. This CDR3 spans 13 amino acids. V lost 3 bases and J lost 8, with 11 bases in between. Germline CDR1 SGHVS, CDR2 FQNEAQ. The receptor's source is a boy in the first two years of life who had a stem cell transplant for acute myeloid leukemia, so the T cells may come from the graft donor. This chain links TRBV7-8 with TRBJ2-1; possible D gene TRBD1, 6 bases. The starting material was PBMCs, mostly from graft donor cells, obtained 360 days after TCRalphabeta/CD19-depleted stem cell transplant. The DNA of the CDR3 is TGTGCCAGCAGCTTCAGGGACACCCATGAGCAGTTCTTC. This encodes CASSFRDTHEQFF. Using reference TRBV7-8 and TRBJ2-1 for the parts outside the CDR3, the full variable domain is GAGVSQSPRYKVAKRGQDVALRCDPISGHVSLFWYQQALGQGPEFLTYFQNEAQLDKSGLPSDRFFAERPEGSVSTLKIQRTQQEDSAVYLCASSFRDTHEQFFGPGTRLTVL.